Below, 30 T cell receptor beta chains from the same sample are listed, as sequenced in a study of blood T cell repertoires in COVID-19. Sequenced by immunoSEQ multiplex PCR; TCRdb stores in-frame clones only, minus some. The sample yields about 52,000 clones, under 85% seen once. The sample comprised peripheral blood. The receptors originated from a man between 65 and 85 years old with active COVID-19.

This clone came up a few times. The chain's CDR3 is CASTKTGAGYNEQFF. DNA for the CDR3: TGCGCCAGCACCAAGACAGGCGCCGGATACAATGAGCAGTTCTTC. The genes are TRBV4-3 and TRBJ2-1; perhaps TRBD1 as D (6 bases). Trimming left V 7 bases short and J 4 bases short, with 17 bases between. This CDR3 is 15 amino acids long. Per germline, CDR1 LGHNA and CDR2 YSLEER.

The chain links TRBV3-1 (or the pseudogene TRBV3-2) to TRBJ2-7; D uncertain. V gave up 1 base and J gave up 6 bases, with 19 bases separating them. This CDR3 region has 16 residues. Germline CDR1 LGHDT, CDR2 YNNKEL (reference sequence). CDR3 nucleotides: TGTGCCAGCAGCCAAGTGCTTTTTAGCCTTATTTGCGAGCAGTACTTC. Its translation is CASSQVLFSLICEQYF.

The DNA of the CDR3 is TGTGCCAGCGGGGTATCCGGGACAGCTAATGAAAAACTGTTTTTT. Its protein product is CASGVSGTANEKLFF. This chain joins TRBV7-2 and TRBJ1-4; 7 positions agree with TRBD1. The CDR3 sequence is 15 residues long. Germline V CDR1 and CDR2: SGHTA, FQGNSA. After removal of 8 bases from V and 3 bases from J, the junction contained 9 bases not matched to a gene.

The chain couples TRBV30 to TRBJ2-5; D gene uncertain. Germline CDR1 and CDR2: GTSNPN and SVGIG (reference sequence). Trimming left V 1 base short and J 6 bases short, with 12 bases between. This CDR3 region has 13 residues. The CDR3 loop is CAWSGVELKTQYF. The CDR3, as DNA: TGTGCCTGGAGTGGGGTGGAGCTGAAGACCCAGTACTTC.

The table lists this clone with a few counts. The gene calls are TRBV28 and TRBJ1-2, with D tentatively TRBD1 (6 bases). The CDR3 is 13 amino acids. The germline V gene has CDR1 MDHEN and CDR2 SYDVKM. V lost 6 bases to trimming and J lost 6 bases, with 14 bases between them. Here the CDR3 DNA reads TGTGCCAGCAGAGGAAGGGGGTGGGATGGCTACACCTTC. Encoded protein: CASRGRGWDGYTF.

The chain uses TRBV29-1 and TRBJ2-2; TRBD1 aligns across 7 bases. CDR3 length equals 15 residues. In germline, CDR1 is SQVTM, CDR2 ANQGSEA. V lost 7 bases and J lost 0; bases outside the gene matches: 8. CDR3 residues: CSASRGTANTGELFF. CDR3 coding DNA: TGCAGCGCTTCGCGAGGGACAGCGAACACCGGGGAGCTGTTTTTT.

This clone was detected once. J is TRBJ2-3 and V is TRBV18, with D unclear. The length of the CDR3 is 13 residues. Per germline, CDR1 KGHSH and CDR2 LQKENI. The V gene lost 0 bases and the J gene lost 6 bases, with 7 bases spanning the gap. The CDR3 region is CASSPPRGDTQYF. The CDR3 nucleotides read TGTGCCAGCTCACCACCGAGAGGCGATACGCAGTATTTT. Filled out from reference TRBV18 and TRBJ2-3, the complete variable domain reads NAGVMQNPRHLVRRRGQEARLRCSPMKGHSHVYWYRQLPEEGLKFMVYLQKENIIDESGMPKERFSAEFPKEGPSILRIQQVVRGDSAAYFCASSPPRGDTQYFGPGTRLTVL.

The rearrangement joins TRBV6-2 or TRBV6-3 to TRBJ2-7; D perhaps matches TRBD1 (5 bases). Trimming stripped 5 bases from V and 4 bases from J, with 9 bases between. Germline CDR1 is MNHEY and CDR2 is SVGEGT. The CDR3 length is 12 residues. DNA of the CDR3: TGTGCCAGCAGTGACCAGGGTTACGAGCAGTACTTC. This encodes CASSDQGYEQYF.

The table lists this clone with a count of one. The chain joins TRBV7-3 to TRBJ1-6, with 8 bases identical to TRBD1. V was clipped by 5 bases and J by 14 bases; unmatched bases: 5. There are 12 residues in the CDR3. From germline, CDR1 is SGHTA and CDR2 FQGTGA. The CDR3 is CASSQGAGTLHF. As DNA, the CDR3 is TGTGCCAGCAGCCAGGGGGCGGGAACCCTCCACTTT. The full variable domain, in which reference TRBV7-3 and TRBJ1-6 provide the parts outside the CDR3, is GAGVSQTPSNKVTEKGKYVELRCDPISGHTALYWYRQSLGQGPEFLIYFQGTGAADDSGLPNDRFFAVRPEGSVSTLKIQRTERGDSAVYLCASSQGAGTLHFGNGTRLTVT.

This chain uses TRBV3-1 (or the pseudogene TRBV3-2) with TRBJ2-1; a weak D match, TRBD2 (6 bases). This CDR3 is built from 13 residues. CDR1 and CDR2 from the germline V gene are LGHDT and YNNKEL (reference sequence). V shed 10 bases and J shed 9 bases, with 19 bases lying between them. Written as DNA, the CDR3 is TGTGCCACCGGAGGTTGGGGGGACGGTGAGCAGTTCTTC. Encoded protein: CATGGWGDGEQFF.

The chain has TRBV3-1 (or the pseudogene TRBV3-2) and TRBJ1-2; TRBD1 matches 7 bases. The CDR3 is 14 residues long. Looked up from germline, CDR1 is LGHDT and CDR2 is YNNKEL (reference sequence). V was clipped by 4 bases and J by 4 bases; unmatched bases: 6. CDR3 bases: TGTGCCAGCAGCCTAAGACAGGGCGTCTATGGCTACACCTTC. Residues: CASSLRQGVYGYTF.

The chain carries TRBV5-1 and TRBJ2-1, with 8 bases fitting TRBD1. The ends lost 0 bases at V and 10 bases at J; junction bases unmatched: 9. Germline CDR1 is SGHRS and CDR2 is YFSETQ. The CDR3 has 15 amino acids. In DNA form, the CDR3 reads TGCGCCAGCAGCTTGGGGCAGGGGGCGCTAGGGGAGCAGTTCTTC. Translation gives CASSLGQGALGEQFF.

The chain joins TRBV6-2 or TRBV6-3 to TRBJ2-5, with a weak D call TRBD2 (6 bases). Germline loops: CDR1 MNHEY, CDR2 SVGEGT. This CDR3 is built from 15 residues. V lost 2 bases to trimming and J lost 5 bases, with 15 bases between them. CDR3 nucleotide sequence: TGTGCCAGCAGTTACCGAAGGGTAGGAGGGGAGACCCAGTACTTC. This sequence encodes CASSYRRVGGETQYF.

This clone was detected only once. V gene TRBV10-3 combines with J gene TRBJ2-7, with TRBD2 matching 10 bases. Per germline, CDR1 ENHRY and CDR2 SYGVKD. The CDR3 is 17 amino acids. The V gene end was trimmed by 0 bases and the J gene end by 0 bases; junction bases not matched to a gene: 5. CDR3 loop: CAISESPSGGLSYEQYF. The CDR3 nucleotides are TGTGCCATCAGTGAGTCCCCTAGCGGGGGCCTCTCCTACGAGCAGTACTTC.

The chain has TRBV2 and TRBJ1-2; weak D call: TRBD1 (5 bases). The CDR3 contains 15 residues. V was clipped by 4 bases and J by 6 bases, with 18 bases between them. The germline gives CDR1 SNHLY, CDR2 FYNNEI. CDR3 residues: CASSVRGGGHHGYTF. The CDR3 DNA reads as TGTGCCAGCAGTGTCCGGGGGGGTGGACACCATGGCTACACCTTC.

The genes are TRBV5-1 and TRBJ1-2, with 9 bases matching TRBD1. From germline, CDR1 is SGHRS and CDR2 YFSETQ. The CDR3 consists of 19 residues. Trimming took 1 base from V and 0 from J; bases not matched to a gene: 13. The CDR3 bases are TGCGCCAGCAGCTTGAGTTTGGCGGACAGGGGAGAACCTAACTATGGCTACACCTTC. This translates into CASSLSLADRGEPNYGYTF.

The rearrangement uses TRBV7-6 and TRBJ2-3; 7 nucleotides line up with TRBD1. CDR1 SGHVS and CDR2 FNYEAQ come from the germline V gene. The trim removed 4 bases at V and 6 bases at J, leaving 10 bases unmatched. The CDR3 runs to 15 residues. CDR3 in amino acids: CASSSDRDIWDTQYF. CDR3 nucleotides: TGTGCCAGCAGCTCCGACAGGGACATCTGGGATACGCAGTATTTT.

The chain employs TRBV18 and TRBJ2-7; possibly TRBD1 for D (5 bases). V was cut by 6 bases and J by 3 bases, with 9 bases left in between. The CDR3 has 12 amino acids. From germline, CDR1 is KGHSH and CDR2 LQKENI. As DNA, the CDR3 is TGTGCCAGCTCCAGGGATCTCTACGAGCAGTACTTC. It specifies CASSRDLYEQYF.

This chain uses TRBV9 with TRBJ2-6; possible D gene TRBD2, 6 bases. Germline V gives CDR1 SGDLS, CDR2 YYNGEE. The CDR3 totals 13 residues. Between the trimmed V and J ends, which lost 10 bases and 2 bases, there was a span of 10 bases. The CDR3, as DNA: TGTGCCTCCCGCGGGACTGGGGCCAACGTCCTGACTTTC. Translating it yields CASRGTGANVLTF.

The V gene is TRBV3-1 (or the pseudogene TRBV3-2), the J gene TRBJ1-2, with D perhaps matching TRBD1 (6 bases). CDR1 LGHDT and CDR2 YNNKEL come from the germline V gene (reference sequence). Trimming took off 0 bases at V and 4 bases at J, with 15 bases between the two ends. CDR3 size: 16 residues. In DNA form, the CDR3 reads TGTGCCAGCAGCCAAGATAGTAGGGGGGGCGTCTATGGCTACACCTTC. Protein sequence: CASSQDSRGGVYGYTF.

In this sample, this clone turned up once. The chain links TRBV24-1 to TRBJ2-6; tentative D call: TRBD2 (5 bases). Germline V gives CDR1 KGHDR, CDR2 SFDVKD. The ends were cut back, 6 bases at V and 2 bases at J, with 13 bases in the middle. The CDR3 runs 16 residues. This CDR3 is CATSPKAGAGANVLTF. DNA of the CDR3: TGTGCCACCAGTCCCAAAGCCGGGGCTGGGGCCAACGTCCTGACTTTC.

V and J are TRBV19 and TRBJ2-7, with D unresolved. V was pared by 3 bases and J by 2 bases, with 8 bases between. The germline V gene has CDR1 LNHDA and CDR2 SQIVND (reference sequence). The CDR3 is 13 residues long. The CDR3 DNA follows: TGTGCCAGTAGTATCTCCTCCGCCTACGAGCAGTACTTC. It specifies CASSISSAYEQYF. The full variable domain, completed using reference TRBV19 and TRBJ2-7, is DGGITQSPKYLFRKEGQNVTLSCEQNLNHDAMYWYRQDPGQGLRLIYYSQIVNDFQKGDIAEGYSVSREKKESFPLTVTSAQKNPTAFYLCASSISSAYEQYFGPGTRLTVT.

Only a few counts were recorded for this clone. The chain joins TRBV5-1 to TRBJ1-5; the match to TRBD1 covers 8 bases. The V and J ends lost 5 bases and 5 bases, in that order; junction bases with no gene match: 6. The germline gives CDR1 SGHRS, CDR2 YFSETQ. This CDR3 has 14 residues. CDR3 bases: TGCGCCAGCAGGGAAGGACAGGGAGATCAGCCCCAGCATTTT. It encodes CASREGQGDQPQHF.

The V gene is TRBV15, the J gene TRBJ2-1; 9 bases are a match to TRBD1. The CDR3 runs to 17 residues. The junction had 12 bases not matched to a gene; V was cut back by 2 bases and J by 7 bases. The germline gives CDR1 LNHNV, CDR2 YYDKDF (reference sequence). The CDR3 DNA sequence: TGTGCCACCAGCAGAAAACCACAGGGGGCCTCTGGGAATGAGCAGTTCTTC. It codes for CATSRKPQGASGNEQFF.

This clone turned up a few times. This chain connects TRBV15 to TRBJ2-2; 8 bases align to TRBD2. This CDR3 comprises 14 residues. CDR1 is LNHNV, CDR2 YYDKDF, per germline (reference sequence). V lost 7 bases to trimming and J lost 2 bases; unmatched junction nucleotides: 3. CDR3 sequence (DNA): TGTGCCACCACGGGAGGGCCAAACACCGGGGAGCTGTTTTTT. Protein: CATTGGPNTGELFF.

This clone was detected only a few times. The chain combines TRBV6-5 with TRBJ2-2, with 8 bases matching TRBD1. The germline CDR1 and CDR2 sequences are MNHEY and SVGAGI. CDR3 length: 14 residues. V gave up 2 bases and J gave up 5 bases; unmatched junction bases: 1. The CDR3 sequence: CASSYDRGTGELFF. CDR3 nucleotides: TGTGCCAGCAGTTACGACAGGGGTACCGGGGAGCTGTTTTTT.

V gene TRBV10-3 combines with J gene TRBJ1-2; TRBD1 is a possible D gene (6 bases). Per the germline V gene, CDR1 is ENHRY and CDR2 is SYGVKD. Trimming removed 6 bases at V and 8 bases at J, with 19 bases between. This CDR3 has 14 amino acids. The CDR3 loop is CAIRDRRQVEGYTF. CDR3 bases: TGTGCCATCAGGGACAGACGACAAGTGGAAGGCTACACCTTC.

This chain links TRBV2 with TRBJ1-6, with 8 bases fitting TRBD1. There are 17 residues in the CDR3. Germline V lookup: CDR1 SNHLY, CDR2 FYNNEI. Unmatched junction bases numbered 5, after V lost 0 bases and J lost 4 bases. In DNA, the CDR3 is TGTGCCAGCAGTGAAGCGCGACAGGGGACTTATAATTCACCCCTCCACTTT. Encoded protein: CASSEARQGTYNSPLHF.

V usage is TRBV4-2 and J usage is TRBJ2-7; 13 nucleotides agree with TRBD2. This CDR3 contains 16 residues. Germline V gene data show CDR1 as LGHNA and CDR2 as YNFKEQ. The junction had 6 bases not matched to a gene; V was cut back by 5 bases and J by 2 bases. In DNA, the CDR3 is TGTGCCAGCAGCTCACGACTAGCGGGGGGCGCCTACGAGCAGTACTTC. Translation: CASSSRLAGGAYEQYF.

The chain couples TRBV3-1 (or the pseudogene TRBV3-2) to TRBJ2-7; TRBD2 aligns across 9 bases. In germline, CDR1 is LGHDT, CDR2 YNNKEL (reference sequence). The CDR3 extends over 16 amino acids. J was trimmed by 1 base and V by 4 bases; bases with no gene match: 8. CDR3 sequence: CASSLGSGGISYEQYF. CDR3 nucleotide sequence: TGTGCCAGCAGCCTCGGGAGCGGGGGGATTTCCTACGAGCAGTACTTC.